A selection of T cell receptor beta chains follows, all from one sample in a study of control samples from healthy donors and cancer patients. Measured with immunoSEQ multiplex PCR; TCRdb has only the in-frame clones, and not every one. The repertoire has roughly 130,000 clones, about 85% of them found once; the top ten carry around 9%. Specimen: blood. Source of these receptors: a woman aged 30 to 39 in good health. Both conserved end residues are part of each CDR3. Only some rows state a clone size, as once, few, many or a class for expanded clones.

CDR3aa: CSASGGTSGGPLQETQYF
j_gene: TRBJ2-5
v_gene: TRBV20-1
abundance: once

CDR3aa: CASSPHRQGEGTF
j_gene: TRBJ1-2
v_gene: TRBV6-5
abundance: NA

CDR3aa: CASSQGGTEAFF
j_gene: TRBJ1-1
v_gene: TRBV6-5
abundance: NA

CDR3aa: CASSRTGQQPQHF
j_gene: TRBJ1-5
v_gene: TRBV6-5
abundance: NA

CDR3aa: CAISPGTYEQYF
j_gene: TRBJ2-7
v_gene: TRBV10-3
abundance: NA

CDR3aa: CASTPWAGSLNTGELFF
j_gene: TRBJ2-2
v_gene: TRBV7-2
abundance: NA

CDR3aa: CASSLALQGYYTF
j_gene: TRBJ1-2
v_gene: TRBV28
abundance: NA

CDR3aa: CASTPGKGQPQHF
j_gene: TRBJ1-5
v_gene: TRBV28
abundance: NA

CDR3aa: CAWSSGGQGENQPQHF
j_gene: TRBJ1-5
v_gene: TRBV30
abundance: few

CDR3aa: CASRPGTSGNTGELFF
j_gene: TRBJ2-2
v_gene: TRBV28
abundance: once

CDR3aa: CASSQGPSGNTIYF
j_gene: TRBJ1-3
v_gene: TRBV11-3
abundance: NA

CDR3aa: CASSAGMGLAGGVPPKETQYF
j_gene: TRBJ2-5
v_gene: TRBV5-1
abundance: NA

CDR3aa: CASSRAGPRLAGAGELFF
j_gene: TRBJ2-2
v_gene: TRBV19
abundance: NA

CDR3aa: CATSDPGTGIDEQFF
j_gene: TRBJ2-1
v_gene: TRBV24-1
abundance: few

CDR3aa: CASSLVSSGSDEQYF
j_gene: TRBJ2-7
v_gene: TRBV5-1
abundance: NA

CDR3aa: CASSIEEYSNQPQHF
j_gene: TRBJ1-5
v_gene: TRBV19
abundance: NA